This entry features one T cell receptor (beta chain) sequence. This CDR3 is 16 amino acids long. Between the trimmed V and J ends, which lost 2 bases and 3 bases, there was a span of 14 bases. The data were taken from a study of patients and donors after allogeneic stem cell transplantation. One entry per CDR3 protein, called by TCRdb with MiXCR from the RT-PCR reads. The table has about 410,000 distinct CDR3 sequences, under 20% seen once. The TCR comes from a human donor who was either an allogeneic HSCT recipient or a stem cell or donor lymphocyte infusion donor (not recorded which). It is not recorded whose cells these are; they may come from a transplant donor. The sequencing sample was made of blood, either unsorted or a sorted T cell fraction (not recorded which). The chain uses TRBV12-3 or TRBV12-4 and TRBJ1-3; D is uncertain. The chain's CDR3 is CASSLTPRPVGNTIYF. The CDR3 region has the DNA TGTGCCAGCAGTTTAACCCCTCGGCCAGTTGGAAACACCATATATTTT.